This entry describes one T cell receptor beta chain. This sample is drawn from a study of blood T cell repertoires in COVID-19. For the study at large: PBMCs, B-cell-depleted T cells, or T cells provided the cDNA or gDNA that made up the material.

Losses at the gene ends were 0 bases for V and 2 bases for J; bases not matched to a gene: 8. The CDR3 runs 17 residues. CDR1 and CDR2 from the germline V gene are MGHRA and YSYEKL. Clones were read by immunoSEQ multiplex PCR, and TCRdb kept only the in-frame ones, dropping some. The sample yields over 100,000 clones, about 90% seen once. Those enrolled in Seattle joined during active infection and were followed longitudinally afterward. The chain carries TRBV4-1 and TRBJ2-3; 7 bases match TRBD1. Sequenced input: peripheral blood. This clonotype was obtained from a woman aged 50 to 60 with COVID-19, enrolled during active disease. This chain's CDR3 is CASSQDEAGGPTDTQYF. As DNA, the CDR3 is TGCGCCAGCAGCCAAGATGAGGCAGGGGGACCCACAGATACGCAGTATTTT.